This TCR beta chain derives from a study of graft-versus-host responses after intestinal transplantation. About the research overall: For approximately three years after anti-thymocyte globulin induction, all recipients took tacrolimus and steroids. Study observations and caveats: Investigators detected GvH clones in recipient marrow, with some emerging earlier in ileum or blood. Where graft-donor T cell macrochimerism was present, patients had high graft-versus-host to host-versus-graft clonal ratios in allografts.

The V gene's germline CDR1 is MNHEY and CDR2 SMNVEV (reference sequence). V shed 0 bases and J 4 bases; nucleotides not matched to a gene: 7. The CDR3 consists of 16 residues. Measured with immunoSEQ multiplex PCR; TCRdb has only the in-frame clones, and not every one. The sample yields 20,000 to 25,000 clones, 80% to 95% seen once. This clone occurred once. As yet, its antigen is unknown. The receptor was isolated from a human patient who received an intestinal transplant, so some T cells may come from the graft donor. This chain joins TRBV27 and TRBJ1-2, with 8 bases that match TRBD1. The source material was PBMCs, sampled about 250 days after intestinal transplant. CDR3 sequence reads: CASSLSIQGAAYGYTF. CDR3 nucleotides: TGTGCCAGCAGTTTATCGATCCAGGGGGCTGCCTATGGCTACACCTTC.